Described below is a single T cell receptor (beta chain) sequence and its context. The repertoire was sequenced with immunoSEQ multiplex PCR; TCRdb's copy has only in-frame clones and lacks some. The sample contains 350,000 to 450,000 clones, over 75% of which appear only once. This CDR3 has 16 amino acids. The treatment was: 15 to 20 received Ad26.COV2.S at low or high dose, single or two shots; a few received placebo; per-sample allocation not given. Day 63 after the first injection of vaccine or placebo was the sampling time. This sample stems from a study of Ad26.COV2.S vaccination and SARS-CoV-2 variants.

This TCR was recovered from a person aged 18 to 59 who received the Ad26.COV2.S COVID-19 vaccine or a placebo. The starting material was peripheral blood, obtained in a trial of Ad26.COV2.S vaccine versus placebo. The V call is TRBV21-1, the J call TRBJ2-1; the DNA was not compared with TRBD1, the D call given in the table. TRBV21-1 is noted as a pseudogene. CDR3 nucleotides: TGTGCCAGCAGCCCCTGGACCCGGGACAGGGTTAATGAGCAGTTCTTC. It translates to CASSPWTRDRVNEQFF.